This T cell receptor beta chain derives from a study of blood T cell repertoires in COVID-19. About the research overall: Italy, Spain and the United States were the sources of the convalescent and acute COVID-19 samples. The cDNA or gDNA used as material had been derived from T cells, B-cell-depleted T cells, or PBMCs.

In germline, CDR1 is MGHRA, CDR2 YSYEKL. The trim removed 2 bases at V and 5 bases at J, leaving 14 bases unmatched. The CDR3 is 18 amino acids. Per the study methods: Amplification with reference gene primers provided the estimates of nucleated cell counts. TCRdb keeps only in-frame clones here, not all; method: immunoSEQ multiplex PCR. The V and J calls and clone size were taken over from that table, and D and trimming were inferred from the DNA. This table holds about 200,000 clones, approximately 81% found once. This clone was seen a few times. This rearrangement joins TRBV4-1 to TRBJ1-5, with 8 positions matching TRBD1. The sample taken for sequencing was peripheral blood. The TCR sequence derives from an elderly woman with acute or convalescent COVID-19. CDR3 protein: CASSQSRGRGTGDQPQHF. CDR3 DNA: TGCGCCAGCAGCCAATCAAGGGGACGCGGGACAGGCGATCAGCCCCAGCATTTT.